The following is a T cell receptor (beta chain) sequence with its context. Trimming shortened V by 7 bases and J by 0 bases, and 12 bases separated the two germline ends. This CDR3 contains 15 residues. Germline CDR1 reads ENHRY; CDR2 reads SYGVKD. Sequencing used immunoSEQ multiplex PCR; TCRdb keeps in-frame clones, though not all of them. This table holds roughly 200,000 clones, approximately 89% found once. These data are taken from a study of blood T cell repertoires in COVID-19. Sequences were obtained from PBMCs or T cells enriched from blood (not recorded which). The clonotype was recovered from a middle-aged woman with acute COVID-19. This chain uses TRBV10-3 with TRBJ2-2, with a possible D match to TRBD2 (5 bases). The CDR3, as DNA: TGTGCCATCAAGAGGGAGAATACGAACACCGGGGAGCTGTTTTTT. This sequence encodes CAIKRENTNTGELFF.